Detailed here is one T cell receptor (beta chain). What it binds is not known. A J-beta primer mix and a sample-barcoded 5' primer were used in a second PCR of about 7 to 12 cycles. TCRdb used MiXCR to reprocess the 5' RACE reads, holding one entry per CDR3 protein. The table shows around 1,900,000 distinct CDR3 sequences, with roughly 43% occurring only once. The source of the sample is a study of blood T cells in healthy people across ages. Isolated PBMCs totaled at least 7 million in each sample. General observations from the study: Estimates of diversity drawn from one million T cells were considered underestimates.

CDR3 length: 12 amino acids. The germline gives CDR1 SGHTA, CDR2 FQGNSA. Trimming took 10 bases from V and 4 from J; bases not matched to a gene: 6. The chain recombines TRBV7-2 with TRBJ2-5; 7 positions match TRBD1. The sample comprised blood. The receptor's source is a human donor in good health. CDR3 residues: CANSPGGETQYF. In DNA form, the CDR3 reads TGTGCCAACAGTCCAGGGGGAGAGACCCAGTACTTC.